The 25 T cell receptor beta chains reported below all come from one sample, sequenced in a study of T cells in localized non-small cell lung cancer. Some clones are missing from TCRdb's copy, which holds only in-frame ones; the method was immunoSEQ multiplex PCR. The sample lists some 3,500 clones; roughly two fifths were seen once. Sequencing used lung tumor tissue, obtained before any cancer treatment. These receptors were collected from a male donor at least 60 years old with stage I lung adenocarcinoma.

This clone was found a few times. The V gene is TRBV14, the J gene TRBJ2-7, with 10 bases identical to TRBD2. The V gene end was trimmed by 4 bases and the J gene end by 2 bases; junction bases not matched to a gene: 5. CDR3 length: 15 residues. Germline loops: CDR1 SGHDN, CDR2 FVKESK. The CDR3 protein is CASSRLAGRTYEQYF. The CDR3 DNA reads TGTGCCAGCAGCCGACTAGCGGGTCGTACCTACGAGCAGTACTTC.

The chain is built from TRBV18 and TRBJ2-7; 7 nucleotides match TRBD1. The CDR3 covers 15 residues. Germline V gene lookup returns CDR1 KGHSH and CDR2 LQKENI. Losses at the gene ends were 4 bases for V and 3 bases for J; bases not matched to a gene: 9. CDR3 bases: TGTGCCAGCTCACTACAAGGACAGGCCCGCTACGAGCAGTACTTC. Translated: CASSLQGQARYEQYF.

The rearrangement joins TRBV30 to TRBJ1-2; a possible D gene is TRBD1 (5 bases). CDR1 and CDR2 from the germline V gene are GTSNPN and SVGIG (reference sequence). V lost 4 bases and J 6 bases, leaving 15 bases between the germline ends. The CDR3 loop spans 13 amino acids. The CDR3 sequence: CAWNRYLGDGYTF. CDR3 nucleotides: TGTGCCTGGAACCGTTATCTAGGGGATGGCTACACCTTC. The full variable domain, its missing parts supplied by reference TRBV30 and TRBJ1-2, is SQTIHQWPATLVQPVGSPLSLECTVEGTSNPNLYWYRQAAGRGLQLLFYSVGIGQISSEVPQNLSASRPQDRQFILSSKKLLLSDSGFYLCAWNRYLGDGYTFGSGTRLTVV.

This clone is labeled as large. The chain couples TRBV11-3 to TRBJ2-6; D may correspond to TRBD1 or TRBD2 (5 bases each). Per the germline V gene, CDR1 is SGHNT and CDR2 is YENEEA. Trimming removed 5 bases from V and 3 bases from J, with 20 bases in between. The CDR3 consists of 18 residues. CDR3: CASSPLQGPLFGANVLTF. CDR3 bases: TGTGCCAGCAGCCCCCTCCAGGGACCCCTCTTTGGGGCCAACGTCCTGACTTTC.

This chain uses TRBV30 with TRBJ1-2, with D possibly TRBD1 on 5 matching bases. CDR3 length: 15 residues. Per germline, CDR1 GTSNPN and CDR2 SVGIG (reference sequence). Deletions cut 4 bases from V and 3 bases from J, with 18 bases between. CDR3: CAWTTRVGGDYGYTF. The CDR3 DNA reads TGTGCCTGGACAACCAGGGTGGGAGGAGACTATGGCTACACCTTC.

This clone is large (0.1 to 1%) by share. This chain uses TRBV9 with TRBJ2-7; possibly TRBD2 for D (6 bases). The V and J ends lost 6 bases and 7 bases respectively, with 20 bases between them. Looked up from germline, CDR1 is SGDLS and CDR2 is YYNGEE. CDR3 length: 14 residues. The CDR3: CASTPSAGNGEQYF. The CDR3 nucleotides read TGTGCCAGCACCCCCAGTGCGGGGAATGGGGAGCAGTACTTC. The entire variable domain, with the rest obtained from reference TRBV9 and TRBJ2-7, is as follows: DSGVTQTPKHLITATGQRVTLRCSPRSGDLSVYWYQQSLDQGLQFLIQYYNGEERAKGNILERFSAQQFPDLHSELNLSSLELGDSALYFCASTPSAGNGEQYFGPGTRLTVT.

In this sample, this clone turned up a few times. The chain combines TRBV23-1 with TRBJ1-1; 8 bases fit TRBD1. TRBV23-1 has ORF status, its function being uncertain. There are 13 residues in the CDR3. The trim removed 8 bases at V and 4 bases at J, leaving 6 bases unmatched. CDR3 DNA sequence: TGCGCCAGCGCCAGACAGGGGTCCACTGAAGCTTTCTTT. Encoded protein: CASARQGSTEAFF.

CDR3 DNA: TGTGCCAGCAGTTCTGTAGGACAGGGCCGTTATGAAGCTTTCTTT. Its translation: CASSSVGQGRYEAFF. The chain recombines TRBV28 with TRBJ1-1, with 8 nucleotides matching TRBD1. The CDR3 loop spans 15 amino acids. The junction had 11 bases not matched to a gene; V was cut back by 4 bases and J by 7 bases. The germline V gene encodes CDR1 MDHEN and CDR2 SYDVKM. Based on the CDR3 plus reference TRBV28 and TRBJ1-1, the full variable domain is DVKVTQSSRYLVKRTGEKVFLECVQDMDHENMFWYRQDPGLGLRLIYFSYDVKMKEKGDIPEGYSVSREKKERFSLILESASTNQTSMYLCASSSVGQGRYEAFFGQGTRLTVV.

This clone was observed a handful of times. This rearrangement joins TRBV6-8 to TRBJ2-3, with D possibly matching TRBD1 (6 bases). The V end was cut by 6 bases, the J end by 4 bases, with 11 bases between. The germline CDR1 and CDR2 sequences are MNHGY and SAAAGT. This CDR3 contains 13 residues. CDR3 DNA sequence: TGTGCCAGCAGCCGACAGGCCGCAGATACGCAGTATTTT. Translated: CASSRQAADTQYF.

This chain links TRBV6-8 with TRBJ1-2; maybe TRBD1 (6 bases). The CDR3 is 14 residues long. Per the germline V gene, CDR1 is MNHGY and CDR2 is SAAAGT. V dropped 0 bases and J dropped 3 bases, with 8 bases sitting between them. CDR3 coding DNA: TGTGCCAGCAGTTACTCGCCAGGGGACTATGGCTACACCTTC. Amino acid sequence: CASSYSPGDYGYTF.

This clone was detected only a few times. Within the sample, other DNA sequences also encode this same CDR3. V gene TRBV5-1 combines with J gene TRBJ2-7, with D uncertain. CDR1 is SGHRS, CDR2 YFSETQ, per germline. The CDR3 covers 14 residues. V gave up 2 bases and J gave up 2 bases, with 11 bases separating them. CDR3 sequence: CASSLTLGPYEQYF. In DNA, the CDR3 is TGCGCCAGCAGCTTAACTCTGGGCCCCTACGAGCAGTACTTC. The complete variable domain, with remaining parts taken from reference TRBV5-1 and TRBJ2-7, reads KAGVTQTPRYLIKTRGQQVTLSCSPISGHRSVSWYQQTPGQGLQFLFEYFSETQRNKGNFPGRFSGRQFSNSRSEMNVSTLELGDSALYLCASSLTLGPYEQYFGPGTRLTVT.

The sample holds a few counts of this clone. The chain is built from TRBV5-1 and TRBJ2-1, with 10 bases fitting TRBD1. Germline V gene lookup returns CDR1 SGHRS and CDR2 YFSETQ. This CDR3 has 16 amino acids. With V trimmed by 2 bases and J by 8 bases, 10 bases remained unmatched. The DNA for the CDR3 is TGCGCCAGCAGCTTATTTGGGACAGGGGTCTCCGATGAGCAGTTCTTC. This sequence encodes CASSLFGTGVSDEQFF.

The rearrangement links TRBV15 to TRBJ2-2; D tentatively reads TRBD1 or TRBD2 (7 bases each). The germline CDR1 and CDR2 sequences are LNHNV and YYDKDF (reference sequence). The CDR3 sequence is 18 residues long. V lost 2 bases and J 4 bases, leaving 20 bases between the germline ends. In DNA form, the CDR3 reads TGTGCCACCAGCAGACCCGTTGCGGCAGGGGGGGGCACCGGGGAGCTGTTTTTT. Translating it yields CATSRPVAAGGGTGELFF. Variable domain in full (rest from reference TRBV15 and TRBJ2-2): DAMVIQNPRYQVTQFGKPVTLSCSQTLNHNVMYWYQQKSSQAPKLLFHYYDKDFNNEADTPDNFQSRRPNTSFCFLDIRSPGLGDTAMYLCATSRPVAAGGGTGELFFGEGSRLTVL.

This chain connects TRBV19 to TRBJ2-6; D call uncertain. Germline CDR1 LNHDA, CDR2 SQIVND (reference sequence). CDR3 length: 16 amino acids. Between the trimmed V and J ends, which lost 7 bases and 0 bases, there was a span of 13 bases. This CDR3 reads CASTNARPSGANVLTF. For the CDR3, the DNA is TGTGCCAGTACCAATGCCCGCCCCTCTGGGGCCAACGTCCTGACTTTC. The whole variable domain, remainder taken from reference TRBV19 and TRBJ2-6, is DGGITQSPKYLFRKEGQNVTLSCEQNLNHDAMYWYRQDPGQGLRLIYYSQIVNDFQKGDIAEGYSVSREKKESFPLTVTSAQKNPTAFYLCASTNARPSGANVLTFGAGSRLTVL.

This clone was seen only a few times. The chain combines TRBV6-8 with TRBJ2-3; a possible D gene is TRBD2 (6 bases). The CDR3 totals 15 residues. Trimming shortened V by 6 bases and J by 5 bases, and 18 bases separated the two germline ends. Germline assignment: CDR1 MNHGY and CDR2 SAAAGT. The CDR3 sequence: CASSELEGREDTQYF. The CDR3 DNA reads as TGTGCCAGCAGCGAGCTGGAGGGGCGGGAAGATACGCAGTATTTT.

This clone was found once. The chain recombines TRBV29-1 with TRBJ1-2; TRBD1 might be the D (5 bases). The CDR3 runs 13 residues. V was cut by 6 bases and J by 4 bases, with 15 bases left in between. The germline CDR1 and CDR2 sequences are SQVTM and ANQGSEA. In DNA, the CDR3 is TGCAGCGTCGGGCATGGGGACGCCTATGGCTACACCTTC. Protein product: CSVGHGDAYGYTF. Drawing the rest from reference TRBV29-1 and TRBJ1-2, the complete variable domain is SAVISQKPSRDICQRGTSLTIQCQVDSQVTMMFWYRQQPGQSLTLIATANQGSEATYESGFVIDKFPISRPNLTFSTLTVSNMSPEDSSIYLCSVGHGDAYGYTFGSGTRLTVV.

Turning to this clone: The junction departs from germline at one end; a sequencing error may be responsible. The gene calls are TRBV23-1 and TRBJ1-3; no reliable D call. TRBV23-1 qualifies as an ORF whose function is uncertain. The CDR3 sequence is 15 residues long. For the CDR3, the DNA is TGCGCCAGCAGCCAATTCTGGGGCTCTGGAAACACCATATATTTT. Encoded protein: CASSQFWGSGNTIYF.

The chain is built from TRBV23-1 and TRBJ2-7, with 8 bases aligning to TRBD1. TRBV23-1 is an open reading frame whose function is uncertain. V was pared by 6 bases and J by 2 bases, with 15 bases of the junction left unmatched. The length of the CDR3 is 17 residues. The CDR3 reads CASSQGARGQAPYEQYF. The CDR3 DNA sequence: TGCGCCAGCAGCCAAGGGGCGAGGGGACAGGCCCCCTACGAGCAGTACTTC.

The CDR3 nucleotides read TGTGCCAGCAGCCCGGACAGAGCTGATAGGCAACAGCAGTACTTC. Protein: CASSPDRADRQQQYF. This chain joins TRBV6-8 and TRBJ2-7; D may be TRBD1 (6 bases). CDR3 size: 15 residues. Germline CDR1 and CDR2: MNHGY and SAAAGT. V was cut by 6 bases and J by 8 bases, with 23 bases left in between.

This clone has a handful of counts. The gene calls are TRBV9 and TRBJ2-2; tentative D call: TRBD2 (7 bases). V was pared by 4 bases and J by 4 bases, with 17 bases between. The length of the CDR3 is 16 residues. Germline V gene data show CDR1 as SGDLS and CDR2 as YYNGEE. The CDR3, as DNA: TGTGCCAGCAGCCAGGGGAGGGGGGATGGCACCGGGGAGCTGTTTTTT. Residues: CASSQGRGDGTGELFF.

The chain joins TRBV19 to TRBJ2-1, with 7 bases that match TRBD2. This CDR3 contains 15 residues. V lost 5 bases, J lost 5 bases, and 9 bases stayed unmatched. Germline loops: CDR1 LNHDA, CDR2 SQIVND (reference sequence). The chain's CDR3 is CASSPFSGNHNEQFF. The CDR3 DNA follows: TGTGCCAGTAGTCCCTTCAGCGGGAACCACAATGAGCAGTTCTTC. Based on the CDR3 plus reference TRBV19 and TRBJ2-1, the full variable domain is DGGITQSPKYLFRKEGQNVTLSCEQNLNHDAMYWYRQDPGQGLRLIYYSQIVNDFQKGDIAEGYSVSREKKESFPLTVTSAQKNPTAFYLCASSPFSGNHNEQFFGPGTRLTVL.

V and J are TRBV15 and TRBJ1-1, with D uncertain. This CDR3 is 16 amino acids long. The V and J ends lost 3 bases and 6 bases respectively, with 20 bases between them. The germline CDR1 and CDR2 sequences are LNHNV and YYDKDF (reference sequence). The CDR3 sequence is CATSRDFGRISPEAFF. The CDR3 DNA is TGTGCCACCAGCAGGGATTTTGGACGAATTAGCCCTGAAGCTTTCTTT. Full variable domain (rest looked up from reference TRBV15 and TRBJ1-1): DAMVIQNPRYQVTQFGKPVTLSCSQTLNHNVMYWYQQKSSQAPKLLFHYYDKDFNNEADTPDNFQSRRPNTSFCFLDIRSPGLGDTAMYLCATSRDFGRISPEAFFGQGTRLTVV.

V is TRBV28 and J is TRBJ2-5; 8 bases are shared with TRBD1. Germline CDR1 and CDR2: MDHEN and SYDVKM. The CDR3 contains 17 residues. V lost 5 bases and J lost 5; bases outside the gene matches: 16. The CDR3 DNA follows: TGTGCCAGCAGTCCCTTGGCCGGGGCAGGGGGCTCCGAGACCCAGTACTTC. Residues: CASSPLAGAGGSETQYF.

This clone was seen a handful of times. J is TRBJ2-7 and V is TRBV2; TRBD1 agrees at 9 bases. From germline, CDR1 is SNHLY and CDR2 FYNNEI. V dropped 3 bases and J dropped 0; count of bases not matched to a gene: 6. The CDR3 is 16 amino acids. CDR3 bases: TGTGCCAGCAGTGACCCGAGGGACAGGGACTCCTACGAGCAGTACTTC. As protein: CASSDPRDRDSYEQYF.

This clone was observed a handful of times. The V gene is TRBV5-1, the J gene TRBJ2-2; weak D call: TRBD1 (6 bases). Germline values: CDR1 SGHRS, CDR2 YFSETQ. This CDR3 has 14 residues. V was clipped by 0 bases and J by 6 bases, with 9 bases between them. The CDR3 DNA follows: TGCGCCAGCAGCTTGGGACAGGAGGCCGGGGAGCTGTTTTTT. This codes for CASSLGQEAGELFF.